This T cell receptor (beta chain) was sequenced during a study of blood T cells in healthy people across ages (dated by TCRdb to the mid-2010s). Study-wide context: In model experiments, roughly one uniquely barcoded TCR beta cDNA molecule per two T cells was captured by template switching. The study measured age-related changes in TCR beta repertoire diversity using deep sequencing normalized with unique cDNA molecular identifiers. Donors were grouped into four age groups: young (average approximately 16 years), middle-aged (about 40), aged (roughly 67) and long-lived (about 82). Donors of different ages were randomly distributed across sequencing lanes to avoid experimental bias. Two additional independent replicas of 1 million unique cDNA reads from the same blood draw were analyzed for two donors (one aged 18 to 30 and one aged 80 or older).

Systemically healthy Caucasian individuals from Russia, about 38 in total and aged about 6 to 90 years, were included as donors. About 9.6 milliliters of peripheral blood were collected from each donor into EDTA-treated Vacutainer tubes. Ficoll-Paque density-gradient centrifugation was used to isolate PBMCs, with at least 7 million per sample. Trizol reagent was used to extract total RNA from the PBMCs, yielding at least 6 micrograms per sample. For every donor, an aliquot of PBMCs went through flow cytometry to measure the percentages of naive CD45RAhigh/CD27high T cells. CDR1 is given as SGHRS and CDR2 as YFSETQ, both from the germline V gene. The CDR3 goes from the cysteine to the phenylalanine over 17 residues. The sequence is cut down to CDR3 DNA, 51 bases in frame from base 1. V drops 0 bases and J drops 0 bases, leaving 15 bases in between. Concerning this clonotype: Its antigen remains unidentified. Base-call qualities are not available, and no considerably larger clone is one nucleotide away.

Libraries were built with 5' RACE. For sequencing, an Illumina HiSeq 2500 was employed. The second PCR ran for roughly 7 to 11 cycles and used a J-beta primer mix along with a sample-barcoded 5' primer. A template-switch 5' adaptor carrying 12 random nucleotides introduced a unique molecular identifier onto each TCR beta cDNA molecule. At least 2.5 million CDR3-containing paired-end reads were obtained from each sample. First-strand cDNA was synthesized from all RNA with the Mint cDNA synthesis kit, primed by a TRBC-specific oligonucleotide. Following uracil-DNA glycosylase treatment, a first 18-cycle PCR with universal primers M1SS and BC2_uni_R was performed on all cDNA. The authors' pipeline ran thus. For normalization, 1 million high-quality reads were randomly selected from each sample, with every read carrying a distinct molecular identifier. Instead of being binned into consensus sequences, reads that shared molecular identifiers were thrown out. MiTCR, run with a Q25 quality threshold and the strictest error-elimination algorithm, handled CDR3 identification, clonotype clustering and error correction. A nonparametric unseen species model with Euler transformation was used to estimate a lower bound on total TCR beta diversity. In TCRdb, the public reads were trimmed at Q25 with fastp and aligned with MiXCR, with productive beta chains retained. Rows with a matching CDR3 protein are joined into one entry that keeps the most common DNA and genes. These V and J calls derive from TCRdb rather than the authors' analysis. Recorded for this sample are hundreds of thousands of distinct CDR3 sequences; more than 40% of them occurred a single time. The top ten hold about a fifth of the sample.

General conclusions and limits of the study: A strong correlation was found between observed TCR beta diversity and the percentage of naive T cells measured by flow cytometry. Because profiling used bulk unsorted PBMCs, naive and antigen-experienced compartments could not be compared conclusively. As age increased, observed TCR beta diversity per million T cells dropped in a roughly linear way, and a significant reduction was already evident by age 40. Estimates of total diversity based on one million sequenced T cells were regarded as lower bounds and as underestimates. The CMV infection status of donors was not known, potentially confounding age-related changes in expanded clonotypes. Compared with the aged group, the long-lived group had more naive CD4+ T cells, fewer expanded clones and increased TCR diversity, a pattern suggesting age selection.

The material sequenced was blood. The chain employs TRBV5-1 and TRBJ2-5, with the D gene call left open. The clonotype comes from a man in his 60s in good health. The nucleotide sequence reads as follows: TGCGCCAGCAGCTTGGATGCAGCCATTCATTACCAAGAGACCCAGTACTTC. Its amino acids are CASSLDAAIHYQETQYF.